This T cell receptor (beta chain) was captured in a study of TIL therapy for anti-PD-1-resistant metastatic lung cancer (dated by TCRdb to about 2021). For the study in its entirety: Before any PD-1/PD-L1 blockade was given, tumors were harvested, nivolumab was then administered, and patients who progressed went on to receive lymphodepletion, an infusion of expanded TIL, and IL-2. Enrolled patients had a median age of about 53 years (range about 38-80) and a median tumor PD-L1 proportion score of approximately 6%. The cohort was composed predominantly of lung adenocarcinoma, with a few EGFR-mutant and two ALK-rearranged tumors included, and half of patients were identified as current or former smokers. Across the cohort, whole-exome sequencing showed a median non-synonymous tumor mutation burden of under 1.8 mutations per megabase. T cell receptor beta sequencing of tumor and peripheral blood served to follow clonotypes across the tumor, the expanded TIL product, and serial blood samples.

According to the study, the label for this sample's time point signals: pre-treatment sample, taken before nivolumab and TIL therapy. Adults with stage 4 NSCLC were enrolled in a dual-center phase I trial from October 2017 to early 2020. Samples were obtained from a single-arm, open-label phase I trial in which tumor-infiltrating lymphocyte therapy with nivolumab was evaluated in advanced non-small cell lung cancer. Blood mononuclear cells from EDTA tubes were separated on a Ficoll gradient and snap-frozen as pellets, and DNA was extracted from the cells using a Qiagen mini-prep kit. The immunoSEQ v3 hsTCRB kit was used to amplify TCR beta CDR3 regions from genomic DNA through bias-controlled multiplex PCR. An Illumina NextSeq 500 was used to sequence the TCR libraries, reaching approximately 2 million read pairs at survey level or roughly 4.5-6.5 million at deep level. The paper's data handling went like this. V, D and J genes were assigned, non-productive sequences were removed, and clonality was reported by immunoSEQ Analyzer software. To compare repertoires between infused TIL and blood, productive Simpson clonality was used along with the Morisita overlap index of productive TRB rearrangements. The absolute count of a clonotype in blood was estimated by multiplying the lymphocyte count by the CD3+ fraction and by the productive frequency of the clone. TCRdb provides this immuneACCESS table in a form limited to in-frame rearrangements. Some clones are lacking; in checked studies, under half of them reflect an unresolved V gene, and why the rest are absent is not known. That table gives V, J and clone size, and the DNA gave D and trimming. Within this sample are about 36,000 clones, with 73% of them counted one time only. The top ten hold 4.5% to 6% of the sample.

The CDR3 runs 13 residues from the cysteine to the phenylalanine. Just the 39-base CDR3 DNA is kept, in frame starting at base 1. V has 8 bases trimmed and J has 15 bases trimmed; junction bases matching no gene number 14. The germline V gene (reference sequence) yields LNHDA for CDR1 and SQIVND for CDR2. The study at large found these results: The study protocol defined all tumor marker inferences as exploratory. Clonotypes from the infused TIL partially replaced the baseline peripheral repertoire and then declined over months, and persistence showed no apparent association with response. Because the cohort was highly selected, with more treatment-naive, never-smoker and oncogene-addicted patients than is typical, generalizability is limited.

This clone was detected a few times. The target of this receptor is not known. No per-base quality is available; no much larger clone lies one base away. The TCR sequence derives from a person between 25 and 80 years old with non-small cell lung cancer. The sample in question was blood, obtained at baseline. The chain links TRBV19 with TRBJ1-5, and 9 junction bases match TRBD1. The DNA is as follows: TGTGCCAGTGGGACAGGGTCGGCGATAAATTCGCATTTT. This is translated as CASGTGSAINSHF.